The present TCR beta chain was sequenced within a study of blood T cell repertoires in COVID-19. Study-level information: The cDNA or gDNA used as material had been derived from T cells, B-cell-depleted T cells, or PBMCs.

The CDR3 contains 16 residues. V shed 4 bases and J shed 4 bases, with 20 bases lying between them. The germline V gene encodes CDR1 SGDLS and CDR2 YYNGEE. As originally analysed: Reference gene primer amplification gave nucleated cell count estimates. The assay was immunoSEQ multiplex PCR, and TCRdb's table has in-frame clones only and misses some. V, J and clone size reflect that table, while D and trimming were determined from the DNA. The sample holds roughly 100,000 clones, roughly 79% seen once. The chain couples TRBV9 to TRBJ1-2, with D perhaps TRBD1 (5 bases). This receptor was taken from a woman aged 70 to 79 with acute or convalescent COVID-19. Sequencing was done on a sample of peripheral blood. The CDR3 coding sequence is TGTGCCAGCAGCCCCCGAGCGGGGGACCGGGGCTATGGCTACACCTTC. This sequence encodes CASSPRAGDRGYGYTF.